This TCR beta chain was retrieved from a study of OX40 agonist ivuxolimab in advanced cancers. Study-level background: Across the patients, intravenous ivuxolimab was delivered every 2 weeks at 0.01 to 10 mg/kg. From 23 to 79 years was the age range, with a mean of about 54 years, and 65% to 90% were male. Previous treatment with anti-PD-1, anti-PD-L1 or anti-CTLA-4 therapy was allowed; roughly 40% had received some. Study-wide points: Low normalized T-cell clonal expansion was also seen in some nonresponders.

To note about this clone: Its antigen remains unknown.

Sequencing used immunoSEQ multiplex PCR; TCRdb keeps in-frame clones, though not all of them. The sample yields 85,000 to 100,000 clones, approximately 94% seen once. The CDR3 contains 13 residues. CDR1 and CDR2 from the germline V gene are KGHSH and LQKENI. V lost 8 bases to trimming and J lost 2 bases; unmatched junction nucleotides: 5. Source: CD4+ or CD8+ T cells sorted from blood, taken in a trial of the OX40 agonist ivuxolimab. This clonotype was obtained from an adult with an advanced solid tumor such as melanoma, head and neck, liver or kidney cancer. The chain links TRBV18 to TRBJ2-5; TRBD2 matches at 7 bases. This CDR3 reads CASRGAGQETQYF. Written as DNA, the CDR3 is TGTGCCAGCCGAGGAGCGGGGCAAGAGACCCAGTACTTC.